One TCR beta chain is described in this entry. The J segment lost 0 bases and the V segment lost 0 bases, leaving 9 bases of the junction unmatched. CDR3 length: 19 residues. Germline lookup yields CDR1 SGHTA and CDR2 FQGNSA. Under the authors' procedure: Amplifying reference gene primers gave estimates of nucleated cell counts. The method was immunoSEQ multiplex PCR; TCRdb's version includes in-frame clones alone and lacks a portion of them. The V and J calls and clone size are taken from that table; D and trimming were inferred from the DNA. The repertoire includes about 77,000 clones, 75% to 85% of them detected once, and roughly 4.8% sits in the top ten. The source of the sample is a study of blood T cell repertoires in COVID-19. Study-wide background: Acute and convalescent COVID-19 specimens originated in the United States, Italy and Spain. PBMCs, B-cell-depleted T cells, or T cells were the source of the cDNA or gDNA that made up the material.

This clonotype originated in a woman in her 70s with acute or convalescent COVID-19. The chain uses TRBV7-2 and TRBJ2-1; 9 bases line up with TRBD1. The specimen sequenced was peripheral blood. The CDR3 DNA follows: TGTGCCAGCAGCTTAGCTCGAGGACAGGGGATGATCTCCTACAATGAGCAGTTCTTC. It translates to CASSLARGQGMISYNEQFF.